This T cell receptor (beta chain) was sequenced in a study of T-cell memory formation after mild COVID-19. Study context: Across donors, TCR clusters were largely donor specific. Findings and caveats of the study: In pre-infection memory, a portion of responding clones appeared, which suggested that cross-reactive memory joined. A balance of CD4 and CD8 characterized clones contracting day 15 to 85, whereas later expanders leaned CD4+.

V was trimmed by 4 bases and J by 1 base, leaving 12 bases between them. CDR3 length: 15 residues. Germline V gene sequence: CDR1 PRHDT, CDR2 FYEKMQ (reference sequence). As regards this clonotype: Its specificity is not known.

TCRdb fed the 5' RACE reads into MiXCR, producing one record per CDR3 protein. The data hold about 470,000 distinct CDR3 sequences, with roughly 23% observed a single time. The receptor comes from an adult woman who had mild COVID-19 (a few samples of this study predate the infection). Cell type and time point are not known. Sample: PBMCs or a T cell subset sorted from them (not recorded which). The chain has TRBV13 and TRBJ2-3; D possibly uses TRBD1 or TRBD2 (5 bases each). In nucleotides, the CDR3 is TGTGCCAGCAGCTCAGGGATTAGCGGCACAGATACGCAGTATTTT. This codes for CASSSGISGTDTQYF.